This T cell receptor beta chain was documented in a study of cytomegalovirus exposure and HLA in healthy donors. Study-wide results and caveats: Prior analysis indicated that the majority of TCR beta V segments exhibited productivity approximately 90% or approximately 30% of the time. In a later analysis, DRB1 alleles had the most associated TCRs; HLA-C alleles the fewest. Cytomegalovirus association was assigned to around 150 TCR beta chains.

As to this clone: The antigen remains unidentified.

Germline trimming cut 5 bases from V and 6 bases from J; bases unmatched to any gene: 19. This CDR3 has 21 amino acids. Germline lookup yields CDR1 SGHTA and CDR2 FQGTGA. The PCR had 60 Vbeta and 13 Jbeta primers. Measured with immunoSEQ multiplex PCR; TCRdb has only the in-frame clones, and not every one. Its table lists roughly 53,000 clones. The genes are TRBV7-3 and TRBJ2-2; 15 bases align to TRBD2. The source material was PBMCs. The sequence was obtained from a man aged 18 to 35 in good health and CMV-seropositive. The CDR3 spells CASSPGLAGGPLDLVAGELFF. The CDR3 DNA sequence: TGTGCCAGCAGCCCAGGACTAGCGGGAGGGCCTTTAGATCTTGTCGCCGGGGAGCTGTTTTTT.